The next 12 T cell receptor beta chains were all read from a single sample in a study of T cell responses to AZD1222 COVID-19 vaccine. The data were produced by immunoSEQ multiplex PCR, yet TCRdb's version contains in-frame clones alone and is incomplete. This table holds about 140,000 clones, around nine tenths found once. Material: peripheral blood, obtained on day 0 of AZD1222 vaccination. The source is an adult in good health.

The J gene is TRBJ1-1, the V gene TRBV4-1; D uncertain. The CDR3 is made up of 13 amino acids. Trimming removed 1 base at V and 1 base at J, with 4 bases between. The germline CDR1 and CDR2 sequences are MGHRA and YSYEKL. The CDR3 loop reads CASSQVENTEAFF. The CDR3 DNA sequence: TGCGCCAGCAGCCAAGTTGAGAACACTGAAGCTTTCTTT.

This clone was seen only once. This sequence joins TRBV7-9 and TRBJ2-7; D possibly corresponds to TRBD2 (5 bases). The CDR3 is 12 residues long. V was pared by 5 bases and J by 5 bases, with 10 bases between. Germline V lookup: CDR1 SEHNR, CDR2 FQNEAQ (reference sequence). This chain's CDR3 is CASSPSSDEQYF. CDR3 coding DNA: TGTGCCAGCAGCCCCAGTAGCGACGAGCAGTACTTC.

V usage is TRBV7-9 and J usage is TRBJ1-6; TRBD1 aligns across 7 bases. The CDR3 sequence is 14 residues long. The germline CDR1 and CDR2 sequences are SEHNR and FQNEAQ (reference sequence). V gave up 5 bases and J gave up 5 bases; unmatched junction bases: 3. The CDR3 spells CASSHGQDNSPLHF. CDR3 in DNA: TGTGCCAGCAGCCATGGACAGGATAATTCACCCCTCCACTTT.

This clone was observed once. The V and J genes are TRBV13 and TRBJ2-1, with D maybe TRBD1 (5 bases). The germline CDR1 and CDR2 sequences are PRHDT and FYEKMQ (reference sequence). The length of the CDR3 is 12 residues. With 4 bases removed from V and 9 bases from J, the gap between germline ends came to 10 bases. CDR3 loop: CASSSRGAEQFF. CDR3 bases: TGTGCCAGCAGCTCAAGGGGTGCTGAGCAGTTCTTC.

A note on this clone: Other DNA variants within this sample encode the same CDR3. The chain carries TRBV3-1 (or the pseudogene TRBV3-2) and TRBJ2-5; D is unresolved. This CDR3 spans 12 amino acids. Germline V lookup: CDR1 LGHDT, CDR2 YNNKEL (reference sequence). With 0 bases removed from V and 5 bases from J, the gap between germline ends came to 4 bases. The CDR3 reads CASSQDRETQYF. CDR3 coding DNA: TGTGCCAGCAGCCAAGATCGCGAGACCCAGTACTTC.

The chain couples TRBV3-1 (or the pseudogene TRBV3-2) to TRBJ2-1, with D uncertain. Germline V gene sequence: CDR1 LGHDT, CDR2 YNNKEL (reference sequence). Trimming removed 1 base at V and 10 bases at J, with 20 bases between. The CDR3 is 16 residues long. The CDR3 is CASSQGWSARAGEQFF. CDR3 sequence (DNA): TGTGCCAGCAGCCAAGGATGGAGCGCCCGGGCTGGGGAGCAGTTCTTC.

The V call is TRBV9, the J call TRBJ2-1; 9 bases fit TRBD2. V dropped 0 bases and J dropped 5; count of bases not matched to a gene: 0. The CDR3 consists of 14 residues. Germline V gives CDR1 SGDLS, CDR2 YYNGEE. The CDR3 here is CASSVASGDNEQFF. DNA for the CDR3: TGTGCCAGCAGCGTAGCTAGCGGGGACAATGAGCAGTTCTTC. Full variable domain (outside the CDR3, taken from reference TRBV9 and TRBJ2-1): DSGVTQTPKHLITATGQRVTLRCSPRSGDLSVYWYQQSLDQGLQFLIQYYNGEERAKGNILERFSAQQFPDLHSELNLSSLELGDSALYFCASSVASGDNEQFFGPGTRLTVL.

The chain links TRBV10-3 to TRBJ1-1; D may be TRBD1 (5 bases). Germline CDR1 ENHRY, CDR2 SYGVKD. Deletions cut 2 bases from V and 3 bases from J, with 10 bases between. CDR3 size: 14 residues. In DNA form, the CDR3 reads TGTGCCATCAGTGAGGAGGGGACGGACACTGAAGCTTTCTTT. As protein: CAISEEGTDTEAFF.

The CDR3: CASSLGGPEAFF. In nucleotides, the CDR3 is TGTGCCAGCAGCTTAGGCGGGCCTGAAGCTTTCTTT. J is TRBJ1-1 and V is TRBV13; no reliable D call. The germline V gene encodes CDR1 PRHDT and CDR2 FYEKMQ (reference sequence). Trimming stripped 0 bases from V and 6 bases from J, with 5 bases between. This CDR3 comprises 12 residues.

The V call is TRBV29-1, the J call TRBJ2-2; D ambiguous. The ends were cut back, 7 bases at V and 3 bases at J, with 18 bases in the middle. The CDR3 is made up of 15 amino acids. Germline V CDR1 and CDR2: SQVTM, ANQGSEA. CDR3 in amino acids: CSARMGFAHTGELFF. The CDR3 region has the DNA TGCAGCGCCCGAATGGGGTTTGCCCACACCGGGGAGCTGTTTTTT.

The chain is built from TRBV4-3 and TRBJ1-1; TRBD1 agrees at 7 bases. V was clipped by 3 bases and J by 4 bases; unmatched bases: 5. There are 14 residues in the CDR3. Germline CDR1 LGHNA, CDR2 YSLEER. CDR3 sequence reads: CASSHRQGTTEAFF. In DNA form, the CDR3 reads TGCGCCAGCAGCCACAGACAGGGAACCACTGAAGCTTTCTTT.

This clone has a single count. The chain couples TRBV19 to TRBJ1-5, with D perhaps matching TRBD1 (5 bases). The CDR3 totals 12 residues. V was trimmed by 0 bases and J by 11 bases, leaving 8 bases between them. The germline CDR1 and CDR2 sequences are LNHDA and SQIVND (reference sequence). In DNA form, the CDR3 reads TGTGCCAGTAGTATAGATTTGGGGGCCCAGCATTTT. This encodes CASSIDLGAQHF.